This T cell receptor beta chain was observed in a study of a mutant IDH1 vaccine in newly diagnosed glioma. The wider study: Treated patients comprised around 60% males and approximately 38% females, mean age about 40 years. Patients arrived already treated with radiotherapy, temozolomide, or both, most having had both. Study findings and constraints: It seemed that pseudoprogression was not linked to changes in the top peripheral T cell clonotypes.

Time point indicated: baseline, week 1 (first vaccination visit). As for treatment: pre-vaccination baseline after standard-of-care therapy. Donors had new WHO grade 3 or 4 IDH1-mutant, ATRX-lost astrocytomas. Here immunoSEQ multiplex PCR was the method, and the copy in TCRdb shows in-frame clones only, minus some. This table holds about 38,000 clones, about nine tenths found once. V was trimmed by 0 bases and J by 5 bases, leaving 8 bases between them. The CDR3 consists of 13 residues. CDR1 and CDR2 (germline): GTSNPN, SVGIG (reference sequence). A remark on this clone: Its specificity is unknown.

This receptor was identified in a man between 18 and 29 years old with glioma. Sample: PBMCs, taken from a glioma patient treated with radiotherapy, temozolomide or both. V is TRBV30 and J is TRBJ2-1; D is uncertain. The CDR3 region is CAWSVLHNNEQFF. CDR3 sequence (DNA): TGTGCCTGGAGTGTGCTACACAACAATGAGCAGTTCTTC.